The 14 T cell receptor beta chains below all came from one sample that was sequenced in a study of metastatic and nonmetastatic thyroid tumors. TCRdb redid the clone calls on the PCR reads using MiXCR. The sample shows around 30,000 clones, about 20% of them seen only once. Among the patients, none had received any treatment before thyroid surgery. Specimen: blood. The receptors stem from a female donor with papillary thyroid cancer or a benign thyroid nodule (not recorded which). Some clones in this sample may be carry-over from other donors' samples.

Here the CDR3 reads CASSLGVSGPRGYEQYF. The CDR3 bases are TGTGCCAGCAGCTTAGGGGTTTCCGGACCCCGTGGCTACGAGCAGTACTTC. The rearrangement joins TRBV11-2 to TRBJ2-7, with unresolved D. The CDR3 has 17 residues. V dropped 1 base and J dropped 3 bases, with 19 bases sitting between them. From germline, CDR1 is SGHAT and CDR2 FQNNGV.

This clone was seen only a few times. This CDR3 is missing its conserved last phenylalanine or tryptophan, likely due to a read error. V and J are TRBV27 and TRBJ2-1, with a weak D call TRBD1 (5 bases). The CDR3 consists of 13 residues. Germline V gene data show CDR1 as MNHEY and CDR2 as SMNVEV (reference sequence). V was trimmed by 7 bases and J by 12 bases, leaving 19 bases between them. The CDR3, as DNA: TGTGCCAGCATTATTTCAGGGAAATTTGGGCAGTTCCTC. This translates into CASIISGKFGQFL.

The chain couples TRBV30 to TRBJ2-7; no clear D. With 5 bases removed from V and 7 bases from J, the gap between germline ends came to 15 bases. The CDR3 runs 12 residues. Germline V lookup: CDR1 GTSNPN, CDR2 SVGIG (reference sequence). The CDR3 sequence: CAWDQVTNEQYF. In DNA form, the CDR3 reads TGTGCCTGGGATCAGGTCACCAATGAGCAGTACTTC.

The rearrangement joins TRBV6-1 to TRBJ2-1, with D possibly being TRBD2 (5 bases). Germline CDR1 is MNHNS and CDR2 is SASEGT. The V and J ends lost 7 bases and 0 bases respectively, with 13 bases between them. The CDR3 contains 15 residues. The CDR3 nucleotides are TGTGCCAGCACTAGCACTAGGAACTCCTACAATGAGCAGTTCTTC. Protein product: CASTSTRNSYNEQFF.

This clone was seen repeatedly, ten times or more. The chain employs TRBV12-3 or TRBV12-4 and TRBJ1-4; no definite D call. Deletions cut 6 bases from V and 1 base from J, with 12 bases between. The CDR3 extends over 15 amino acids. The CDR3 bases are TGTGCCAGCAGCCCAGATGTGGGAACTAATGAAAAACTGTTTTTT. It is translated as CASSPDVGTNEKLFF.

This clone was observed at least ten times. V and J are TRBV5-1 and TRBJ1-4; 9 positions match TRBD1. CDR3 length: 16 residues. CDR1 is SGHRS, CDR2 YFSETQ, per germline. The V gene end was trimmed by 0 bases and the J gene end by 5 bases; junction bases not matched to a gene: 5. The CDR3 here is CASSLGTGVSNEKLFF. CDR3 DNA sequence: TGCGCCAGCAGCTTGGGGACAGGGGTTTCGAATGAAAAACTGTTTTTT.

This clone came up many times. CDR3 residues: CASSPGHLNQPQHF. For the CDR3, the DNA is TGTGCCAGCAGCCCGGGACACTTAAATCAGCCCCAGCATTTT. The rearrangement uses TRBV9 and TRBJ1-5; perhaps TRBD1 as D (6 bases). Germline V gene sequence: CDR1 SGDLS, CDR2 YYNGEE. The CDR3 has 14 amino acids. The V gene lost 4 bases and the J gene lost 4 bases, with 12 bases spanning the gap.

This clone has ten or more counts. The gene calls are TRBV12-3 or TRBV12-4 and TRBJ2-7; 10 bases agree with TRBD1. V dropped 6 bases and J dropped 0; count of bases not matched to a gene: 2. The CDR3 is made up of 14 amino acids. CDR3 coding DNA: TGTGCCAGCAGCCGGACAGGGGGCTCCTACGAGCAGTACTTC. Protein sequence: CASSRTGGSYEQYF.

Relative to its sample, this clone is medium-sized (0.01 to 0.1%). The rearrangement uses TRBV6-1 and TRBJ1-5; D perhaps matches TRBD1 (6 bases). Germline CDR1 MNHNS, CDR2 SASEGT. V lost 3 bases to trimming and J lost 7 bases, with 13 bases between them. The CDR3 is 14 amino acids. In DNA form, the CDR3 reads TGTGCCAGCAGTGAGCAGGGGAGCGGGCAGCCCCAGCATTTT. It specifies CASSEQGSGQPQHF.

The V gene is TRBV6-5, the J gene TRBJ2-7; 7 nucleotides line up with TRBD2. From germline, CDR1 is MNHEY and CDR2 SVGAGI. V was pared by 4 bases and J by 5 bases, with 11 bases of the junction left unmatched. The CDR3 is made up of 15 amino acids. The CDR3 coding sequence is TGTGCCAGCAGTTCCCCCGGGACTCGGGGGGACGAGCAGTACTTC. Translation gives CASSSPGTRGDEQYF.

This clone was observed many times. This chain uses TRBV7-9 with TRBJ2-5; D not certain. CDR1 is SEHNR, CDR2 FQNEAQ, per germline (reference sequence). Trimming took 2 bases from V and 1 from J, leaving 8 bases between them. This CDR3 is 14 amino acids long. The CDR3 DNA is TGTGCCAGCAGCTTATACAAACCCCAAGAGACCCAGTACTTC. It specifies CASSLYKPQETQYF.

CDR3 sequence: CSATGPGSVYGYTF. CDR3 in DNA: TGCAGTGCTACAGGGCCAGGGAGTGTCTATGGCTACACCTTC. The J gene is TRBJ1-2, the V gene TRBV20-1; weak D call: TRBD1 (5 bases). The CDR3 length is 14 residues. With 4 bases removed from V and 4 bases from J, the gap between germline ends came to 16 bases. CDR1 is DFQATT, CDR2 SNEGSKA, per germline (reference sequence).

This clone was found many times. The V and J genes are TRBV28 and TRBJ1-6; D gene ambiguous. Germline CDR1 MDHEN, CDR2 SYDVKM. The CDR3 is 18 amino acids. Trimming stripped 4 bases from V and 0 bases from J, with 16 bases between. Here the CDR3 reads CASSSRARLSSYNSPLHF. Written as DNA, the CDR3 is TGTGCCAGCAGTTCAAGGGCCCGTCTGAGCTCCTATAATTCACCCCTCCACTTT.

In this sample, this clone turned up many times. The gene calls are TRBV20-1 and TRBJ2-3; tentatively, D is TRBD1 or TRBD2 (8 bases each). The CDR3 covers 17 residues. CDR1 and CDR2 from the germline V gene are DFQATT and SNEGSKA (reference sequence). V lost 4 bases to trimming and J lost 4 bases, with 24 bases between them. The CDR3 DNA follows: TGCAGTGCTACCACGACAGGGGAAGCGGGAGCGGCAGATACGCAGTATTTT. Translation: CSATTTGEAGAADTQYF.